Listed here is a single TCR beta chain. V dropped 1 base and J dropped 4 bases, with 7 bases sitting between them. This CDR3 is 14 amino acids long. Germline assignment: CDR1 LNHNV and CDR2 YYDKDF (reference sequence). These data come from a study of blood T cell repertoires in COVID-19. In the study overall: The study drew acute and convalescent COVID-19 samples from the United States, Italy and Spain. T cells, B-cell-depleted T cells, or PBMCs provided the cDNA or gDNA that served as material.

Per the original methods: Amplification from reference gene primers served as the basis for estimated nucleated cell counts. Clones were sequenced by immunoSEQ multiplex PCR, and TCRdb holds only the in-frame ones, with some missing. V, J and clone size are taken as reported in that table, and D and trimming were inferred from the DNA itself. The sample lists 95,000 to 150,000 clones, about 83% occurring once. This chain links TRBV15 with TRBJ2-2, with no clear D. The source material was peripheral blood. The clonotype originates from a human donor in a cohort sampled during active COVID-19. CDR3 in amino acids: CATSRALSTGELFF. CDR3 DNA: TGTGCCACCAGCAGAGCATTGAGCACCGGGGAGCTGTTTTTT. The full variable domain, its missing parts supplied by reference TRBV15 and TRBJ2-2, is DAMVIQNPRYQVTQFGKPVTLSCSQTLNHNVMYWYQQKSSQAPKLLFHYYDKDFNNEADTPDNFQSRRPNTSFCFLDIRSPGLGDTAMYLCATSRALSTGELFFGEGSRLTVL.